The entry below describes one T cell receptor (beta chain). The antigen remains undetermined. This CDR3 region has 14 residues. Germline V CDR1 and CDR2: SQVTM, ANQGSEA. V gave up 1 base and J gave up 1 base; unmatched junction bases: 3. The data belong to a study of CD8 T cells in ankylosing spondylitis. Study findings and constraints: About 8 highly homologous variants made up a TCR beta motif, and this motif appeared characteristic of ankylosing spondylitis blood. According to the report, clones linked to the disease were significantly enriched in matched synovial fluid samples taken from ankylosing spondylitis patients.

TCRdb re-derived calls from the 5' RACE reads in MiXCR, one entry per CDR3 protein. Among roughly 370,000 distinct CDR3 sequences listed, approximately 20% were seen once. The chain combines TRBV29-1 with TRBJ2-7, with TRBD1 matching 8 bases. The sequence was obtained from a male donor with ankylosing spondylitis. The material sequenced was blood, either unsorted or a sorted T cell fraction (not recorded which). CDR3 amino acids: CSVEGRQGSYEQYF. The DNA for the CDR3 is TGCAGCGTTGAAGGTCGACAGGGGTCCTACGAGCAGTACTTC.